The present TCR beta chain was sequenced within a study of T cell repertoires in cytomegalovirus infection. Study-wide context: Peptides in the study included HLA-C-restricted and HLA-B-restricted CMV epitopes. Public TCR beta signatures provided an indication of both CMV infection and a matching HLA type. Broader study findings: Dominating the ex vivo response were HLA-C-restricted CMV-specific TCR beta clonotypes. Summed frequency of shared TCR beta families picked out CMV carriers who also had the relevant HLA.

CDR3 length: 13 amino acids. Germline CDR1 reads LNHDA; CDR2 reads SQIVND (reference sequence). Trimming shortened V by 3 bases and J by 5 bases, and 8 bases separated the two germline ends. TCRdb processed the reads anew with MiXCR; each CDR3 protein has one entry. The sample holds a few hundred thousand distinct CDR3 sequences, about 40% seen once. As regards this clonotype: Its cognate antigen is unknown.

The receptor comes from a human donor in good health (CMV status not recorded). Some clones in this sample may be carry-over from other donors' samples. V usage is TRBV19 and J usage is TRBJ2-1; D gene unclear. This sample comprised cultured PBMCs, obtained from culture after CMV antigen stimulation. Here the CDR3 DNA reads TGTGCCAGTAGTATGCGACCTAACAATGAGCAGTTCTTC. This translates into CASSMRPNNEQFF.